This T cell receptor (beta chain) emerged from a study of Graves' ophthalmopathy and Graves' hyperthyroidism. On the study more broadly: Specimen type is peripheral blood, obtained at initial diagnosis before any treatment. Regarding the study as a whole: Blood shared most expanded thyroid clonotypes above 0.001 frequency. It was with about 68% sensitivity and just under 75% specificity that the model predicted ophthalmopathy progression.

This clonotype was detected many times. Its antigen remains unidentified. Trimming removed 6 bases from V and 4 bases from J; junction bases left unmatched: 6. There are 14 residues in the CDR3. The study amplified TCR beta CDR3 regions using RNA transcripts. The library came from an HTBI-primed first-round RT-PCR and a second-round multiplex PCR. From the multiplex PCR reads, TCRdb called clonotypes with MiXCR, one entry per CDR3 protein. The sample holds about 400,000 distinct CDR3 sequences, around 18% seen once. The study enrolled ophthalmopathy donors with moderate-to-severe activity, CAS ≥3, NOSPECS ≥4 and duration under 3 months.

The specimen sequenced was peripheral blood. This TCR was sampled from a young woman with Graves' ophthalmopathy. The chain couples TRBV12-3 or TRBV12-4 to TRBJ2-4, with 7 bases that match TRBD2. The CDR3 here is CASSPGRGKNIQYF. The DNA for the CDR3 is TGTGCCAGCAGCCCGGGGCGGGGGAAAAACATTCAGTACTTC.